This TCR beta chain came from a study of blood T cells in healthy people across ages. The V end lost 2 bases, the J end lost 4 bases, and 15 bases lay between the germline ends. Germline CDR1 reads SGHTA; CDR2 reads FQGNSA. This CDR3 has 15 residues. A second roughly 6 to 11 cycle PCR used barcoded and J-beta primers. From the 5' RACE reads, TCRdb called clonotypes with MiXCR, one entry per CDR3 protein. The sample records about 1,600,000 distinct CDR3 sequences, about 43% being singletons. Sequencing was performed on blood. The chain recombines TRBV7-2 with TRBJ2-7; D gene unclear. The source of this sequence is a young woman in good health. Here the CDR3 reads CASSLTEAGEYEQYF. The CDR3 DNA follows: TGTGCCAGCAGCTTAACGGAAGCTGGAGAGTACGAGCAGTACTTC.